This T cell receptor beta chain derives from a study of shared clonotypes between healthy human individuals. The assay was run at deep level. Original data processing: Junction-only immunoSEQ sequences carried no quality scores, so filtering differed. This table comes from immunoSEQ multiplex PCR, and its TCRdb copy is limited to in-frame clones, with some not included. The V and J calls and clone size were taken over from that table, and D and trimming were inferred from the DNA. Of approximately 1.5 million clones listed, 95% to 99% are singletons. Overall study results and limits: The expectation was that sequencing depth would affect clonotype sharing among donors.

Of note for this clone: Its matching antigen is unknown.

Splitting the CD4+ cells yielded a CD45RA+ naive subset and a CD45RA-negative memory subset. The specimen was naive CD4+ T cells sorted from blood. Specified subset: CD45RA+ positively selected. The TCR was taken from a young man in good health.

The CDR3 bases are TGTGCCTGGAGTCTGTGGGAAAACATTCAGTACTTC. Its protein product is CAWSLWENIQYF. The chain links TRBV30 to TRBJ2-4, with unresolved D. Germline lookup yields CDR1 GTSNPN and CDR2 SVGIG (reference sequence). Trimming took 2 bases from V and 5 from J, leaving 7 bases between them. The CDR3 extends over 12 amino acids.